This T cell receptor (beta chain) was recovered during a study of control samples from healthy donors and cancer patients. Data came from immunoSEQ multiplex PCR; TCRdb stores just in-frame clones and leaves some out. This table has around 72,000 clones, 84% appearing once. The V and J ends lost 1 base and 0 bases respectively, with 16 bases between them. The CDR3 runs 19 residues. Per germline, CDR1 SGHTA and CDR2 FQGNSA. The sample was blood. This rearrangement joins TRBV7-2 to TRBJ2-6, with D maybe TRBD2 (5 bases). The TCR comes from a man between 50 and 59 years old in good health. The CDR3 is CASSLEPGILHSGANVLTF. CDR3 DNA sequence: TGTGCCAGCAGCTTAGAGCCGGGGATTTTGCACTCTGGGGCCAACGTCCTGACTTTC.